The 31 T cell receptor beta chains listed next were all sequenced from one sample in a study of T cell responses to AZD1222 COVID-19 vaccine. Profiled with immunoSEQ multiplex PCR; TCRdb holds only in-frame clones, not every one. The table lists roughly 110,000 clones, over 80% of them singletons. The specimen was peripheral blood, collected 28 days after the second AZD1222 dose. Receptors were obtained from an adult who received the AZD1222 COVID-19 vaccine.

V is TRBV24-1 and J is TRBJ1-1; no clear D. The CDR3 covers 13 residues. V gave up 9 bases and J gave up 1 base, with 11 bases separating them. Germline CDR1 and CDR2: KGHDR and SFDVKD. Written as DNA, the CDR3 is TGTGCCACCCGCCAACAAGAGAACACTGAAGCTTTCTTT. Protein: CATRQQENTEAFF.

The genes are TRBV19 and TRBJ1-6; tentative D call: TRBD1 (6 bases). V was trimmed by 6 bases and J by 7 bases, leaving 16 bases between them. The CDR3 runs 15 residues. Germline V gene sequence: CDR1 LNHDA, CDR2 SQIVND (reference sequence). The CDR3 nucleotides are TGTGCCAGTAGGAAGGGGGACGGAACAAATTCACCCCTCCACTTT. As protein: CASRKGDGTNSPLHF.

V usage is TRBV1 and J usage is TRBJ2-2; the D call in the table, TRBD1, was not verified against the DNA. TRBV1 constitutes a pseudogene. The CDR3 sequence is 17 residues long. The DNA for the CDR3 is TGCACCAGCAACTCTCTCTGCGGGACAGTAGCTTTAGGGGAGCTGTTTTTT. This translates into CTSNSLCGTVALGELFF.

J is TRBJ2-7 and V is TRBV18; 10 nucleotides line up with TRBD2. This CDR3 is 16 amino acids long. V was pared by 1 base and J by 0 bases, with 3 bases of the junction left unmatched. Germline CDR1 and CDR2: KGHSH and LQKENI. The CDR3 is CASSPQASGGSYEQYF. The CDR3 nucleotides are TGTGCCAGCTCACCACAGGCTAGCGGGGGCTCCTACGAGCAGTACTTC.

This clone was seen a handful of times. The chain carries TRBV15 and TRBJ2-2; D perhaps matches TRBD1 (6 bases). The CDR3 sequence is 14 residues long. Germline loops: CDR1 LNHNV, CDR2 YYDKDF (reference sequence). The V end was cut by 7 bases, the J end by 8 bases, with 17 bases between. CDR3 in DNA: TGTGCCACCAAGGGGACAATCGATTTTGGGGAGCTGTTTTTT. Translated, it gives CATKGTIDFGELFF.

The chain has TRBV5-1 and TRBJ1-1; weak D call: TRBD1 (6 bases). With 3 bases removed from V and 4 bases from J, the gap between germline ends came to 19 bases. Germline-derived CDR1 and CDR2 are SGHRS and YFSETQ. The CDR3 loop spans 16 amino acids. CDR3 DNA sequence: TGCGCCAGCAGCTACCGGGGGGCCCAACAGGGCACTGAAGCTTTCTTT. Amino acid sequence: CASSYRGAQQGTEAFF.

The J gene is TRBJ1-2, the V gene TRBV18, with 12 bases lining up with TRBD1. CDR3 length: 16 residues. CDR1 and CDR2 from the germline V gene are KGHSH and LQKENI. The V segment lost 0 bases and the J segment 3 bases; nucleotides outside the gene matches: 2. In DNA form, the CDR3 reads TGTGCCAGCTCACCACCGGGACAGGGGGCCGACTATGGCTACACCTTC. Translated: CASSPPGQGADYGYTF.

This chain links TRBV19 with TRBJ1-1, with D possibly TRBD1 on 5 matching bases. CDR1 and CDR2 from the germline V gene are LNHDA and SQIVND (reference sequence). Trimming removed 5 bases at V and 1 base at J, with 11 bases between. The CDR3 extends over 14 amino acids. The chain's CDR3 is CASSPQGANTEAFF. CDR3 sequence (DNA): TGTGCCAGTAGTCCTCAAGGGGCGAACACTGAAGCTTTCTTT.

J is TRBJ1-6 and V is TRBV11-2; 8 nucleotides align to TRBD1. The CDR3 sequence is 14 residues long. Germline V lookup: CDR1 SGHAT, CDR2 FQNNGV. The trim removed 4 bases at V and 5 bases at J, leaving 1 base unmatched. The CDR3 DNA follows: TGTGCCAGCAGCTGGGGACAGGATAATTCACCCCTCCACTTT. As protein: CASSWGQDNSPLHF.

The V call is TRBV30, the J call TRBJ2-7; 7 nucleotides line up with TRBD2. This CDR3 is built from 16 residues. Per germline, CDR1 GTSNPN and CDR2 SVGIG (reference sequence). The ends lost 4 bases at V and 2 bases at J; junction bases unmatched: 14. The CDR3 bases are TGTGCCTGGACGAAAATTCCGGGACTACTCCCCTACGAGCAGTACTTC. Protein product: CAWTKIPGLLPYEQYF.

The CDR3 DNA sequence: TGTGCCAGCAGCTCCCGGGACATTGAGACCCAGTACTTC. It yields the protein CASSSRDIETQYF. This sequence joins TRBV9 and TRBJ2-5; tentatively, D is TRBD1 (6 bases). V was cut by 4 bases and J by 5 bases, with 12 bases left in between. Germline assignment: CDR1 SGDLS and CDR2 YYNGEE. CDR3 length equals 13 residues.

The chain employs TRBV28 and TRBJ2-7; tentative D call: TRBD1 (5 bases). This CDR3 is 14 amino acids long. The germline CDR1 and CDR2 sequences are MDHEN and SYDVKM. Between the trimmed V and J ends, which lost 2 bases and 0 bases, there was a span of 8 bases. CDR3 amino acids: CASSLTGLSYEQYF. The CDR3 bases are TGTGCCAGCAGTTTAACAGGCCTCTCCTACGAGCAGTACTTC.

This chain connects TRBV10-3 to TRBJ1-3; maybe TRBD1 (6 bases). Germline CDR1 reads ENHRY; CDR2 reads SYGVKD. The CDR3 totals 15 residues. Trimming took off 3 bases at V and 1 base at J, with 10 bases between the two ends. The CDR3 bases are TGTGCCATCAGTGAACAGGGTCAATCTGGAAACACCATATATTTT. Residues: CAISEQGQSGNTIYF.

In DNA, the CDR3 is TGTGCCAGCAGTGAAGTCGTCGGCCAGAGTGAAGCTTTCTTT. Encoded protein: CASSEVVGQSEAFF. The chain employs TRBV6-1 and TRBJ1-1; D not resolved. The CDR3 extends over 14 amino acids. V was cut by 1 base and J by 7 bases, with 13 bases left in between. Germline loops: CDR1 MNHNS, CDR2 SASEGT.

This sequence joins TRBV30 and TRBJ2-4; D possibly corresponds to TRBD1 (5 bases). The V gene lost 2 bases and the J gene lost 3 bases, with 11 bases spanning the gap. Looked up from germline, CDR1 is GTSNPN and CDR2 is SVGIG (reference sequence). CDR3 length equals 14 residues. The CDR3 nucleotides read TGTGCCTGGAGTCAGGGAACAGGCAAAAACATTCAGTACTTC. Protein sequence: CAWSQGTGKNIQYF. Full variable domain (missing parts from reference TRBV30 and TRBJ2-4): SQTIHQWPATLVQPVGSPLSLECTVEGTSNPNLYWYRQAAGRGLQLLFYSVGIGQISSEVPQNLSASRPQDRQFILSSKKLLLSDSGFYLCAWSQGTGKNIQYFGAGTRLSVL.

This chain connects TRBV10-3 to TRBJ1-1; D may be TRBD1 (5 bases). This CDR3 region has 15 residues. Germline V gene sequence: CDR1 ENHRY, CDR2 SYGVKD. V lost 4 bases and J 5 bases, leaving 17 bases between the germline ends. CDR3 sequence: CAISAQGGDGTEAFF. Here the CDR3 DNA reads TGTGCCATCAGTGCCCAGGGAGGGGATGGGACTGAAGCTTTCTTT.

The genes are TRBV7-2 and TRBJ2-7, with D uncertain. The germline V gene has CDR1 SGHTA and CDR2 FQGNSA. Deletions cut 3 bases from V and 6 bases from J, with 24 bases between. This CDR3 comprises 17 residues. The CDR3 DNA follows: TGTGCCAGCAGCTTTGCATCGGAGCTTCAGTCCCCCTCCGAGCAGTACTTC. Encoded protein: CASSFASELQSPSEQYF.

V and J are TRBV5-6 and TRBJ1-1; 7 bases fit TRBD1. Germline V lookup: CDR1 SGHDT, CDR2 YYEEEE. The CDR3 length is 13 residues. V dropped 5 bases and J dropped 5; count of bases not matched to a gene: 6. CDR3 protein: CASRYRGGTEAFF. CDR3 nucleotide sequence: TGTGCCAGCAGATACAGGGGCGGGACTGAAGCTTTCTTT.

The chain carries TRBV5-4 and TRBJ1-1; D not resolved. V was trimmed by 4 bases and J by 3 bases, leaving 13 bases between them. The CDR3 is made up of 14 amino acids. Germline-derived CDR1 and CDR2 are SGHNT and YYREEE (reference sequence). In nucleotides, the CDR3 is TGTGCCAGCAGCAAGGACCTCCGGGACACTGAAGCTTTCTTT. This codes for CASSKDLRDTEAFF.

This rearrangement joins TRBV19 to TRBJ1-5; 7 bases match TRBD1. The V and J ends lost 10 bases and 3 bases, in that order; junction bases with no gene match: 24. The CDR3 loop spans 19 amino acids. In germline, CDR1 is LNHDA, CDR2 SQIVND (reference sequence). The CDR3 nucleotides read TGTGCCACCTCCACGGGGGGATCGGTAGGACAGGTTGACAATCAGCCCCAGCATTTT. It codes for CATSTGGSVGQVDNQPQHF.

This chain links TRBV7-9 with TRBJ2-5; 13 positions agree with TRBD2. V gave up 1 base and J gave up 0 bases; unmatched junction bases: 2. Germline CDR1 reads SEHNR; CDR2 reads FQNEAQ (reference sequence). The CDR3 totals 17 residues. The CDR3 loop is CASSLGTSGGNQETQYF. In DNA, the CDR3 is TGTGCCAGCAGCTTAGGGACTAGCGGGGGAAACCAAGAGACCCAGTACTTC.

V gene TRBV7-2 combines with J gene TRBJ2-1; 7 nucleotides agree with TRBD2. Losses at the gene ends were 2 bases for V and 6 bases for J; bases not matched to a gene: 4. CDR1 and CDR2 (germline): SGHTA, FQGNSA. The CDR3 totals 14 residues. The CDR3 DNA reads as TGTGCCAGCAGCTTACTAGCGGATGGCAATGAGCAGTTCTTC. Translating it yields CASSLLADGNEQFF.

The chain couples TRBV10-3 to TRBJ1-2; 8 positions match TRBD1. Germline lookup yields CDR1 ENHRY and CDR2 SYGVKD. Trimming cost V 4 bases and J 7 bases; bases outside gene matches: 5. The CDR3 is made up of 13 amino acids. The CDR3 protein is CAISGTGMGGYTF. CDR3 DNA: TGTGCCATCAGTGGGACAGGGATGGGTGGCTACACCTTC.

J is TRBJ2-7 and V is TRBV19, with TRBD1 matching 9 bases. V dropped 2 bases and J dropped 1; count of bases not matched to a gene: 6. This CDR3 is 16 amino acids long. Germline V gene data show CDR1 as LNHDA and CDR2 as SQIVND (reference sequence). CDR3 region: CASSISKGQGSYEQYF. The CDR3 DNA is TGTGCCAGTAGTATATCCAAAGGACAGGGGTCCTACGAGCAGTACTTC.

The gene calls are TRBV5-1 and TRBJ1-1; D remains ambiguous. Germline V gene data show CDR1 as SGHRS and CDR2 as YFSETQ. CDR3 size: 11 residues. The V end was cut by 3 bases, the J end by 8 bases, with 8 bases between. CDR3 bases: TGCGCCAGCAGCTCGGCGCAAGAAGCTTTCTTT. This sequence encodes CASSSAQEAFF.

The genes are TRBV5-4 and TRBJ1-5, with a weak D call TRBD1 (6 bases). Germline CDR1 is SGHNT and CDR2 is YYREEE (reference sequence). The CDR3 contains 15 residues. V lost 0 bases and J 6 bases, leaving 13 bases between the germline ends. This CDR3 reads CASSLDREMIQPQHF. CDR3 bases: TGTGCCAGCAGCTTGGACAGGGAAATGATTCAGCCCCAGCATTTT.

J is TRBJ2-1 and V is TRBV7-7; no clear D. In germline, CDR1 is SSHAT, CDR2 FNYEAQ (reference sequence). The CDR3 sequence is 14 residues long. V was pared by 1 base and J by 5 bases, with 9 bases between. DNA of the CDR3: TGTGCCAGCAGCTTAGGGTTTGGGGACAATGAGCAGTTCTTC. It is translated as CASSLGFGDNEQFF.

The V gene is TRBV20-1, the J gene TRBJ1-5; D gene uncertain. CDR1 and CDR2 (germline): DFQATT, SNEGSKA (reference sequence). CDR3 length: 17 residues. V was clipped by 3 bases and J by 0 bases, with 18 bases between them. The CDR3 loop reads CSASGFLTEYSNQPQHF. The CDR3 DNA reads as TGCAGTGCTAGTGGCTTTTTGACGGAATATAGCAATCAGCCCCAGCATTTT.

The CDR3 protein is CASSEFRGSGANVLTF. In DNA, the CDR3 is TGCGCCAGCAGTGAGTTCAGAGGTTCTGGGGCCAACGTCCTGACTTTC. The chain combines TRBV5-1 with TRBJ2-6; D not resolved. The CDR3 is 16 residues long. The V gene's germline CDR1 is SGHRS and CDR2 YFSETQ. V lost 5 bases to trimming and J lost 1 base, with 13 bases between them.

The chain is built from TRBV6-2 or TRBV6-3 and TRBJ2-3; TRBD2 agrees at 15 bases. The CDR3 is 16 residues long. The junction had 6 bases not matched to a gene; V was cut back by 6 bases and J by 5 bases. Germline assignment: CDR1 MNHEY and CDR2 SVGEGT. This CDR3 is CASSSGLAGGGDTQYF. The CDR3 coding sequence is TGTGCCAGCAGCTCGGGACTAGCGGGAGGAGGAGATACGCAGTATTTT.

The rearrangement uses TRBV4-3 and TRBJ1-1; the match to TRBD1 covers 9 bases. Trimming cost V 4 bases and J 3 bases; bases outside gene matches: 9. This CDR3 has 16 residues. Germline values: CDR1 LGHNA, CDR2 YSLEER. The CDR3 protein is CASSPWTGDLHTEAFF. In DNA form, the CDR3 reads TGCGCCAGCAGCCCGTGGACAGGGGACTTACACACTGAAGCTTTCTTT.